Listed here are 10 T cell receptor beta chains from one sample, sequenced in a study of T cell responses to AZD1222 COVID-19 vaccine. TCRdb's table, derived via immunoSEQ multiplex PCR, lists solely in-frame clones and lacks some. This table has under 150,000 clones, 80% to 90% appearing once. The input for sequencing was peripheral blood, taken 28 days after the second AZD1222 dose. The receptors shown here come from an adult who received the AZD1222 COVID-19 vaccine.

In its sample, this clone was seen once. The chain has TRBV29-1 and TRBJ2-1, with 10 bases that match TRBD2. The ends lost 6 bases at V and 6 bases at J; junction bases unmatched: 2. CDR1 is SQVTM and CDR2 is ANQGSEA in the germline V gene. The CDR3 sequence is 12 residues long. CDR3 in amino acids: CSVSSGSNEQFF. In DNA, the CDR3 is TGCAGCGTCTCTAGCGGGAGCAATGAGCAGTTCTTC.

The V call is TRBV5-4, the J call TRBJ2-5; tentatively, D is TRBD1 or TRBD2 (5 bases each). The CDR3 is made up of 15 amino acids. The germline gives CDR1 SGHNT, CDR2 YYREEE (reference sequence). V lost 0 bases, J lost 4 bases, and 13 bases lay in between. CDR3 DNA sequence: TGTGCCAGCAGCTTGGGGGCAGGGACGGGAGAGACCCAGTACTTC. It codes for CASSLGAGTGETQYF. Full variable domain (missing parts from reference TRBV5-4 and TRBJ2-5): ETGVTQSPTHLIKTRGQQVTLRCSSQSGHNTVSWYQQALGQGPQFIFQYYREEENGRGNFPPRFSGLQFPNYSSELNVNALELDDSALYLCASSLGAGTGETQYFGPGTRLLVL.

The V and J genes are TRBV6-2 or TRBV6-3 and TRBJ1-1, with TRBD1 as a possible D gene (5 bases). This CDR3 has 16 amino acids. Germline CDR1 MNHEY, CDR2 SVGEGT. V lost 2 bases and J lost 0, with 13 bases in between. The CDR3 DNA reads TGTGCCAGCAGTTACCCCCCGGCGGACATGAACACTGAAGCTTTCTTT. This codes for CASSYPPADMNTEAFF.

The V call is TRBV7-9, the J call TRBJ2-5; D unresolved. The V end lost 2 bases, the J end lost 3 bases, and 7 bases lay between the germline ends. The CDR3 runs 13 residues. Germline CDR1 is SEHNR and CDR2 is FQNEAQ (reference sequence). Here the CDR3 reads CASSLQPEETQYF. The CDR3 DNA follows: TGTGCCAGCAGCTTACAACCCGAAGAGACCCAGTACTTC.

The V and J genes are TRBV3-1 (or the pseudogene TRBV3-2) and TRBJ1-1, with D perhaps TRBD1 (5 bases). This CDR3 has 15 amino acids. Germline V gene lookup returns CDR1 LGHDT and CDR2 YNNKEL (reference sequence). Trimming cost V 0 bases and J 5 bases, with 13 bases left between them. The CDR3 spells CASSQDVGGGTEAFF. The CDR3 DNA sequence: TGTGCCAGCAGCCAAGATGTGGGGGGTGGGACTGAAGCTTTCTTT.

The V call is TRBV6-1, the J call TRBJ1-5, with 8 bases matching TRBD1. Germline V lookup: CDR1 MNHNS, CDR2 SASEGT. Trimming at V came to 3 bases and at J to 3 bases, leaving 10 bases not matched to a gene. The CDR3 loop spans 17 amino acids. CDR3 sequence: CASSDRSGGGFNQPQHF. The CDR3 nucleotides are TGTGCCAGCAGTGATCGCTCAGGGGGCGGTTTCAATCAGCCCCAGCATTTT.

The J gene is TRBJ1-6, the V gene TRBV11-2; D is perhaps TRBD1 (5 bases). This CDR3 is 11 amino acids long. Germline CDR1 reads SGHAT; CDR2 reads FQNNGV. Trimming cost V 1 base and J 14 bases, with 6 bases left between them. The CDR3, as DNA: TGTGCCAGCAGCTTAGGACAGTCCCTCCACTTT. It specifies CASSLGQSLHF. Full variable domain (outside the CDR3, taken from reference TRBV11-2 and TRBJ1-6): EAGVAQSPRYKIIEKRQSVAFWCNPISGHATLYWYQQILGQGPKLLIQFQNNGVVDDSQLPKDRFSAERLKGVDSTLKIQPAKLEDSAVYLCASSLGQSLHFGNGTRLTVT.

Only a few counts were recorded for this clone. The J gene is TRBJ1-1, the V gene TRBV29-1, with D possibly TRBD1 on 5 matching bases. Germline V gives CDR1 SQVTM, CDR2 ANQGSEA. The V end lost 7 bases, the J end lost 4 bases, and 19 bases lay between the germline ends. The CDR3 length is 14 residues. CDR3 nucleotide sequence: TGCAGCGCCCTGAAGGGAGGGGTGGGCACTGAAGCTTTCTTT. Translating it yields CSALKGGVGTEAFF.

The chain employs TRBV10-1 and TRBJ1-5; 9 positions agree with TRBD1. The CDR3 spans 18 residues. Germline assignment: CDR1 WNHNN and CDR2 SYGVQD (reference sequence). Trimming took 0 bases from V and 0 from J; bases not matched to a gene: 6. The CDR3 DNA reads TGCGCCAGCAGTGAGTCGACGGGACAGGGTGGTAGCAATCAGCCCCAGCATTTT. This codes for CASSESTGQGGSNQPQHF.

V gene TRBV27 combines with J gene TRBJ2-7; the D gene is possibly TRBD1 (6 bases). Deletions cut 6 bases from V and 0 bases from J, with 12 bases between. There are 14 residues in the CDR3. Germline V lookup: CDR1 MNHEY, CDR2 SMNVEV (reference sequence). The CDR3 region has the DNA TGTGCCAGCAGCCAAACAGGGACCTCCTACGAGCAGTACTTC. This gives the protein CASSQTGTSYEQYF.